A selection of T cell receptor beta chains follows, all from one sample in a study of blood T cell repertoires in COVID-19. TCRdb's copy holds only in-frame clones and misses some; the assay was immunoSEQ multiplex PCR. The sample has about 36,000 clones, approximately 78% seen once. The sequenced sample was peripheral blood. These receptors all stem from a man aged 55 to 70 with acute or convalescent COVID-19. CDR3s include the opening cysteine and the closing phenylalanine or tryptophan. The D gene is left open where the match is weak. A clone size is listed for some rows: how often the clone was seen (once, few, many), or a class if it is expanded.

CDR3 length: 15
clone size: NA
D gene: TRBD1
J gene: TRBJ1-2
V gene: TRBV10-3
CDR3 protein: CAISAAATGAYGYTF
CDR3 DNA: TGTGCCATCAGTGCGGCCGCGACAGGGGCCTATGGCTACACCTTC

CDR3 length: 17
clone size: NA
D gene: TRBD1
J gene: TRBJ2-5
V gene: TRBV5-1
CDR3 protein: CASSWDRGPASEETQYF
CDR3 DNA: TGCGCCAGCAGCTGGGACAGGGGACCCGCCTCCGAAGAGACCCAGTACTTC

CDR3 length: 15
clone size: NA
D gene: TRBD1
J gene: TRBJ1-2
V gene: TRBV28
CDR3 protein: CASRPSDRVDYGYTF
CDR3 DNA: TGTGCCAGCAGACCATCGGACAGGGTCGACTATGGCTACACCTTC

CDR3 length: 15
clone size: NA
D gene: TRBD2
J gene: TRBJ2-7
V gene: TRBV4-3
CDR3 protein: CASSQGLAVAYEQYF
CDR3 DNA: TGCGCCAGCAGCCAAGGCCTAGCGGTAGCCTACGAGCAGTACTTC

CDR3 length: 18
clone size: NA
D gene: TRBD1
J gene: TRBJ2-6
V gene: TRBV7-8
CDR3 protein: CASSLRAKGASGANVLTF
CDR3 DNA: TGTGCCAGCAGCTTAAGGGCAAAGGGGGCGTCTGGGGCCAACGTCCTGACTTTC

CDR3 length: 16
clone size: NA
D gene: NA
J gene: TRBJ2-3
V gene: TRBV5-1
CDR3 protein: CASSSQFRGVTDTQYF
CDR3 DNA: TGCGCCAGCAGCTCACAGTTCAGGGGGGTAACAGATACGCAGTATTTT

CDR3 length: 15
clone size: NA
D gene: NA
J gene: TRBJ2-5
V gene: TRBV7-2
CDR3 protein: CASSLNGVRGETQYF
CDR3 DNA: TGTGCCAGCAGCTTAAACGGGGTCCGGGGAGAGACCCAGTACTTC

CDR3 length: 17
clone size: NA
D gene: TRBD1
J gene: TRBJ1-6
V gene: TRBV6-2/TRBV6-3
CDR3 protein: CASSFTGGVSWNSPLHF
CDR3 DNA: TGTGCCAGCAGTTTTACAGGGGGCGTAAGTTGGAATTCACCCCTCCACTTT

CDR3 length: 12
clone size: NA
D gene: NA
J gene: TRBJ2-7
V gene: TRBV25-1
CDR3 protein: CASRGKGYEQYF
CDR3 DNA: TGTGCCAGCAGGGGGAAGGGGTACGAGCAGTACTTC

CDR3 length: 16
clone size: NA
D gene: TRBD2
J gene: TRBJ2-3
V gene: TRBV19
CDR3 protein: CASSIPSGPSTDTQYF
CDR3 DNA: TGTGCCAGTAGTATCCCTAGCGGGCCTAGCACAGATACGCAGTATTTT

CDR3 length: 17
clone size: few
D gene: TRBD2
J gene: TRBJ2-1
V gene: TRBV7-9
CDR3 protein: CASSLAVGLAGYNEQFF
CDR3 DNA: TGTGCCAGCAGCTTAGCGGTAGGTCTAGCGGGCTACAATGAGCAGTTCTTC

CDR3 length: 11
clone size: NA
D gene: NA
J gene: TRBJ2-5
V gene: TRBV28
CDR3 protein: CASTRGETQYF
CDR3 DNA: TGTGCCAGCACCAGGGGAGAGACCCAGTACTTC

CDR3 length: 15
clone size: NA
D gene: TRBD2
J gene: TRBJ2-7
V gene: TRBV11-2
CDR3 protein: CASSLEAAGSHEQYF
CDR3 DNA: TGTGCCAGCAGCTTAGAAGCAGCGGGAAGCCACGAGCAGTACTTC

CDR3 length: 15
clone size: NA
D gene: TRBD1
J gene: TRBJ2-5
V gene: TRBV15
CDR3 protein: CATSYAAGGDETQYF
CDR3 DNA: TGTGCCACCAGCTACGCGGCAGGGGGCGATGAGACCCAGTACTTC

CDR3 length: 14
clone size: NA
D gene: TRBD1
J gene: TRBJ2-7
V gene: TRBV7-2
CDR3 protein: CASSRDRTSYEQYF
CDR3 DNA: TGTGCCAGCAGCCGGGACAGGACTTCCTACGAGCAGTACTTC

CDR3 length: 17
clone size: NA
D gene: TRBD2
J gene: TRBJ2-2
V gene: TRBV19
CDR3 protein: CASSIKAGGGYAGELFF
CDR3 DNA: TGTGCCAGTAGTATAAAGGCGGGAGGCGGGTACGCCGGGGAGCTGTTTTTT

CDR3 length: 12
clone size: NA
D gene: NA
J gene: TRBJ2-5
V gene: TRBV7-2
CDR3 protein: CASSSTGETQYF
CDR3 DNA: TGTGCCAGCAGTTCCACAGGGGAGACCCAGTACTTC

CDR3 length: 14
clone size: NA
D gene: NA
J gene: TRBJ1-5
V gene: TRBV28
CDR3 protein: CASSPTGSHQPQHF
CDR3 DNA: TGTGCCAGCAGTCCAACAGGGTCGCACCAGCCCCAGCATTTT

CDR3 length: 12
clone size: NA
D gene: NA
J gene: TRBJ2-2
V gene: TRBV21-1
CDR3 protein: CANISNTGELFF
CDR3 DNA: TGTGCCAACATCTCGAACACCGGGGAGCTGTTTTTT

CDR3 length: 13
clone size: NA
D gene: TRBD2
J gene: TRBJ2-2
V gene: TRBV2
CDR3 protein: CASNAGVTGELFF
CDR3 DNA: TGTGCCTCCAATGCGGGAGTCACCGGGGAGCTGTTTTTT

CDR3 length: 13
clone size: few
D gene: NA
J gene: TRBJ2-2
V gene: TRBV6-4
CDR3 protein: CASSDGSTGELFF
CDR3 DNA: TGTGCCAGCAGTGACGGGAGCACCGGGGAGCTGTTTTTT

CDR3 length: 12
clone size: NA
D gene: NA
J gene: TRBJ2-1
V gene: TRBV12-3/TRBV12-4
CDR3 protein: CASSSGLAKQFF
CDR3 DNA: TGTGCCAGCAGTTCGGGACTGGCCAAGCAGTTCTTC

CDR3 length: 18
clone size: NA
D gene: NA
J gene: TRBJ2-7
V gene: TRBV9
CDR3 protein: CASSVATGEARAPYEQYF
CDR3 DNA: TGTGCCAGCAGCGTAGCTACGGGGGAGGCCCGGGCGCCCTACGAGCAGTACTTC

CDR3 length: 16
clone size: NA
D gene: NA
J gene: TRBJ2-3
V gene: TRBV28
CDR3 protein: CASPKAGQLSTDTQYF
CDR3 DNA: TGTGCCAGCCCCAAGGCGGGACAGTTGAGCACAGATACGCAGTATTTT

CDR3 length: 15
clone size: NA
D gene: TRBD2
J gene: TRBJ2-1
V gene: TRBV7-2
CDR3 protein: CASRQGTSNYNEQFF
CDR3 DNA: TGTGCCAGCAGGCAGGGGACTAGCAACTACAATGAGCAGTTCTTC

CDR3 length: 13
clone size: NA
D gene: NA
J gene: TRBJ2-5
V gene: TRBV6-5
CDR3 protein: CASVTRWQETQYF
CDR3 DNA: TGTGCCAGCGTGACTAGGTGGCAAGAGACCCAGTACTTC

CDR3 length: 14
clone size: NA
D gene: NA
J gene: TRBJ2-5
V gene: TRBV5-1
CDR3 protein: CASSHSGKGETQYF
CDR3 DNA: TGCGCCAGCAGCCATTCAGGGAAGGGAGAGACCCAGTACTTC

CDR3 length: 15
clone size: NA
D gene: TRBD1
J gene: TRBJ2-5
V gene: TRBV6-5
CDR3 protein: CASSYPGQGQETQYF
CDR3 DNA: TGTGCCAGCAGTTACCCGGGACAGGGTCAAGAGACCCAGTACTTC

CDR3 length: 16
clone size: NA
D gene: TRBD1
J gene: TRBJ1-5
V gene: TRBV7-9
CDR3 protein: CASSLATGARDQPQHF
CDR3 DNA: TGTGCCAGCAGCTTAGCGACAGGGGCAAGGGATCAGCCCCAGCATTTT

CDR3 length: 13
clone size: few
D gene: NA
J gene: TRBJ2-1
V gene: TRBV7-9
CDR3 protein: CASSLGVRDEQFF
CDR3 DNA: TGTGCCAGCAGCTTAGGAGTACGGGATGAGCAGTTCTTC

CDR3 length: 13
clone size: many
D gene: NA
J gene: TRBJ1-6
V gene: TRBV12-3/TRBV12-4
CDR3 protein: CASSRNYNSPLHF
CDR3 DNA: TGTGCCAGCAGCAGAAACTATAATTCACCCCTCCACTTT

CDR3 length: 14
clone size: NA
D gene: NA
J gene: TRBJ1-5
V gene: TRBV11-2
CDR3 protein: CASSPDRLRQPQHF
CDR3 DNA: TGTGCCAGCAGCCCGGACAGACTGAGGCAGCCCCAGCATTTT

CDR3 length: 12
clone size: NA
D gene: NA
J gene: TRBJ1-1
V gene: TRBV6-6
CDR3 protein: CASSYQNTEAFF
CDR3 DNA: TGTGCCAGCAGTTACCAGAACACTGAAGCTTTCTTT

CDR3 length: 15
clone size: NA
D gene: NA
J gene: TRBJ2-6
V gene: TRBV5-1
CDR3 protein: CASVLAISGANVLTF
CDR3 DNA: TGCGCCAGCGTCCTAGCAATCTCTGGGGCCAACGTCCTGACTTTC

CDR3 length: 15
clone size: NA
D gene: TRBD1
J gene: TRBJ1-5
V gene: TRBV19
CDR3 protein: CASSPYRGDNQPQHF
CDR3 DNA: TGTGCCAGTAGTCCCTACAGGGGCGACAATCAGCCCCAGCATTTT

CDR3 length: 16
clone size: NA
D gene: TRBD1
J gene: TRBJ1-2
V gene: TRBV4-1
CDR3 protein: CASSQAGGTVSYGYTF
CDR3 DNA: TGCGCCAGCAGCCAGGCGGGGGGGACAGTATCCTATGGCTACACCTTC

CDR3 length: 15
clone size: NA
D gene: TRBD1
J gene: TRBJ1-5
V gene: TRBV6-2/TRBV6-3
CDR3 protein: CASSKGTGVNQPQHF
CDR3 DNA: TGTGCCAGCAGCAAAGGGACAGGGGTAAATCAGCCCCAGCATTTT

CDR3 length: 15
clone size: NA
D gene: TRBD2
J gene: TRBJ2-1
V gene: TRBV9
CDR3 protein: CASSSQRDSYNEQFF
CDR3 DNA: TGTGCCAGCAGTTCACAGCGGGATTCATACAATGAGCAGTTCTTC

CDR3 length: 14
clone size: few
D gene: NA
J gene: TRBJ1-6
V gene: TRBV28
CDR3 protein: CASSYHAMDSPLHF
CDR3 DNA: TGTGCCAGCAGTTACCATGCTATGGATTCACCCCTCCACTTT

CDR3 length: 16
clone size: few
D gene: NA
J gene: TRBJ2-1
V gene: TRBV28
CDR3 protein: CASSFGETNSPNEQFF
CDR3 DNA: TGTGCCAGCAGTTTCGGGGAGACCAACAGTCCCAATGAGCAGTTCTTC

CDR3 length: 16
clone size: NA
D gene: NA
J gene: TRBJ1-6
V gene: TRBV28
CDR3 protein: CASGAGSSSYNSPLHF
CDR3 DNA: TGTGCAAGCGGTGCAGGATCGAGCTCCTATAATTCACCCCTCCACTTT

CDR3 length: 15
clone size: NA
D gene: NA
J gene: TRBJ2-6
V gene: TRBV28
CDR3 protein: CASGVGSSGANVLTF
CDR3 DNA: TGTGCCAGCGGGGTGGGGAGCTCTGGGGCCAACGTCCTGACTTTC

CDR3 length: 15
clone size: NA
D gene: TRBD2
J gene: TRBJ2-7
V gene: TRBV11-3
CDR3 protein: CASSLVAGGSYEQYF
CDR3 DNA: TGTGCCAGCAGCTTAGTAGCGGGAGGCTCCTACGAGCAGTACTTC

CDR3 length: 12
clone size: NA
D gene: NA
J gene: TRBJ2-7
V gene: TRBV6-2/TRBV6-3
CDR3 protein: CASSYMGSEQYF
CDR3 DNA: TGTGCCAGCAGTTACATGGGCTCCGAGCAGTACTTC

CDR3 length: 15
clone size: NA
D gene: TRBD2
J gene: TRBJ2-3
V gene: TRBV30
CDR3 protein: CAWRPSGRLTDTQYF
CDR3 DNA: TGTGCCTGGAGGCCTAGCGGGAGGCTCACAGATACGCAGTATTTT

CDR3 length: 15
clone size: NA
D gene: NA
J gene: TRBJ1-5
V gene: TRBV7-9
CDR3 protein: CASSLANGLGQPQHF
CDR3 DNA: TGTGCCAGCAGCTTAGCGAACGGGTTGGGTCAGCCCCAGCATTTT

CDR3 length: 15
clone size: NA
D gene: NA
J gene: TRBJ1-1
V gene: TRBV9
CDR3 protein: CASSVVPGLNTEAFF
CDR3 DNA: TGTGCCAGCAGCGTAGTTCCGGGATTAAACACTGAAGCTTTCTTT

CDR3 length: 15
clone size: NA
D gene: NA
J gene: TRBJ2-2
V gene: TRBV5-1
CDR3 protein: CASSRAGDELGELFF
CDR3 DNA: TGCGCCAGCAGCCGGGCAGGGGACGAATTGGGGGAGCTGTTTTTT

CDR3 length: 16
clone size: few
D gene: TRBD1
J gene: TRBJ2-7
V gene: TRBV4-2
CDR3 protein: CASSLATGTGSYEQYF
CDR3 DNA: TGTGCCAGCAGCCTTGCTACCGGGACAGGGTCCTACGAGCAGTACTTC

CDR3 length: 12
clone size: NA
D gene: TRBD2
J gene: TRBJ2-1
V gene: TRBV20-1
CDR3 protein: CSASETSGPQFF
CDR3 DNA: TGCAGTGCTAGTGAGACTAGCGGACCTCAGTTCTTC

CDR3 length: 17
clone size: once
D gene: TRBD2
J gene: TRBJ2-1
V gene: TRBV5-4
CDR3 protein: CASSPRRAGASYNEQFF
CDR3 DNA: TGTGCCAGCAGCCCCCGTCGTGCGGGAGCTTCCTACAATGAGCAGTTCTTC

CDR3 length: 15
clone size: NA
D gene: NA
J gene: TRBJ1-2
V gene: TRBV6-1
CDR3 protein: CASSEGKGLYYGYTF
CDR3 DNA: TGTGCCAGCAGTGAAGGCAAGGGGCTCTATTACGGCTACACCTTC

CDR3 length: 16
clone size: NA
D gene: TRBD1
J gene: TRBJ2-3
V gene: TRBV28
CDR3 protein: CASSQRQGRYVYTQYF
CDR3 DNA: TGTGCCAGCAGCCAGAGACAGGGGCGCTATGTATATACGCAGTATTTT

CDR3 length: 20
clone size: NA
D gene: TRBD1
J gene: TRBJ1-5
V gene: TRBV28
CDR3 protein: CASSKSTTGTGPNSNQPQHF
CDR3 DNA: TGTGCCAGCAGTAAAAGTACAACCGGGACAGGGCCCAATAGCAATCAGCCCCAGCATTTT

CDR3 length: 13
clone size: NA
D gene: NA
J gene: TRBJ2-1
V gene: TRBV11-3
CDR3 protein: CASSAIRGYEQFF
CDR3 DNA: TGTGCCAGCAGCGCTATCAGGGGATATGAGCAGTTCTTC

CDR3 length: 15
clone size: NA
D gene: TRBD2
J gene: TRBJ2-3
V gene: TRBV6-4
CDR3 protein: CASSPSGRGTDTQYF
CDR3 DNA: TGTGCCAGCAGTCCCAGCGGGAGAGGCACAGATACGCAGTATTTT

CDR3 length: 12
clone size: NA
D gene: NA
J gene: TRBJ2-7
V gene: TRBV14
CDR3 protein: CASSRDSYEQYF
CDR3 DNA: TGTGCCAGCAGCCGAGACAGCTACGAGCAGTACTTC